This TCR beta chain was documented in a study of blood T cell repertoires in COVID-19. Self-reported history from a screening survey and questionnaire set each donor's cohort. Germline V gives CDR1 MNHEY, CDR2 SMNVEV (reference sequence). V was trimmed by 2 bases and J by 5 bases, leaving 27 bases between them. The CDR3 sequence is 20 residues long. In the source study's methods: Quantification of nucleated cells was approximated via reference gene primer amplification. The assay was immunoSEQ multiplex PCR, and TCRdb's table has in-frame clones only and misses some. Clone size and V and J calls were adopted from that table, with D and trimming inferred from the DNA. The profile shows approximately 500,000 clones, around 89% of them singletons. In its sample, this clone was seen once.

The V call is TRBV27, the J call TRBJ2-2, with TRBD1 as a possible D gene (5 bases). The sequence came from a woman aged 40-49 years who had recovered from COVID-19. The specimen was PBMCs or T cells enriched from blood (not recorded which). CDR3 sequence reads: CASSLIVGPLGLSGTGELFF. CDR3 sequence (DNA): TGTGCCAGCAGTTTAATAGTAGGCCCTTTGGGCTTATCAGGGACCGGGGAGCTGTTTTTT.